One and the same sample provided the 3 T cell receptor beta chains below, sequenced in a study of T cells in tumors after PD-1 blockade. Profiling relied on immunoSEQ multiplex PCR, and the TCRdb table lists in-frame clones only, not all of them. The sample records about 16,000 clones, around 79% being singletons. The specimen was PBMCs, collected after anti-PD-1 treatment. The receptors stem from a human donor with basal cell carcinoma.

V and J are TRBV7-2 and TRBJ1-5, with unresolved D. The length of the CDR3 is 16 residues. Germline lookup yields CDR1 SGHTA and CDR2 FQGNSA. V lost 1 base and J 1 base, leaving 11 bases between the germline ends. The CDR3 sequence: CASSLVSGYSNQPQHF. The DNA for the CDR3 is TGTGCCAGCAGCTTAGTCTCTGGGTACAGCAATCAGCCCCAGCATTTT.

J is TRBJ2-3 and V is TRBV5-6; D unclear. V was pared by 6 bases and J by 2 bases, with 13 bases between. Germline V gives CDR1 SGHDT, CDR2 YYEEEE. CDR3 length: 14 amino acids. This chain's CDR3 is CASTDEGNTDTQYF. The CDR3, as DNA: TGTGCCAGCACCGATGAAGGTAACACAGATACGCAGTATTTT.

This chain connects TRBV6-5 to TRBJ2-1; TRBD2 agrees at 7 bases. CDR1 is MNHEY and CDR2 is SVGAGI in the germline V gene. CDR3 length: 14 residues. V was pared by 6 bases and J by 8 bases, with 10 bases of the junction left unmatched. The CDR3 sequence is CASRTLPTSHEQFF. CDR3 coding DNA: TGTGCCAGCAGGACCCTCCCGACTAGCCATGAGCAGTTCTTC.